This T cell receptor (beta chain) comes out of a study of shared clonotypes between healthy human individuals. General study findings and limits: Sampling was confined to blood; repertoires within tissues likely differ.

Concerning this clone itself: Its target is not known.

The protocol was immunoSEQ multiplex PCR, while the TCRdb copy is restricted to in-frame clones and leaves out a portion. The sample has about 2,500,000 clones, approximately 92% seen once. Trimming cost V 0 bases and J 8 bases, with 12 bases left between them. The length of the CDR3 is 14 residues. The V gene's germline CDR1 is MRHNA and CDR2 SNTAGT. This clonotype was sampled from a man aged 18 to 35 in good health. Sequencing was carried out using naive CD4+ T cells sorted from blood. As for subset: CD45RA+ positively selected. J is TRBJ2-3 and V is TRBV6-4, with D possibly TRBD2 on 5 matching bases. CDR3 coding DNA: TGTGCCAGCAGTGACTCGGGCAGCGGTACTACGCAGTATTTT. Translation gives CASSDSGSGTTQYF.